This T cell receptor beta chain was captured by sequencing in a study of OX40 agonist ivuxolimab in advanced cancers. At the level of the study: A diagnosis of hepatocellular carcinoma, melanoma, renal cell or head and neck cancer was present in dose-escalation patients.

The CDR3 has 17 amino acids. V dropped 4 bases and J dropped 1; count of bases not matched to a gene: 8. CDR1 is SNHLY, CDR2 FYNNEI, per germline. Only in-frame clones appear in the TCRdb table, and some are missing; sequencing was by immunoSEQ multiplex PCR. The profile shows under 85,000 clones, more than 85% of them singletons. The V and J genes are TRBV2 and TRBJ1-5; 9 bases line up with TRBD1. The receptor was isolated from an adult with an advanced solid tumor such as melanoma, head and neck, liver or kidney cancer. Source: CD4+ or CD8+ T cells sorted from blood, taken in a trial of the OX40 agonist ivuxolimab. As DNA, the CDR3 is TGTGCCAGCAGTGGAACAACAGGGGGCGTAAGCAATCAGCCCCAGCATTTT. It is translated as CASSGTTGGVSNQPQHF. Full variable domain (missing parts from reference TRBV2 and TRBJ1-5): EPEVTQTPSHQVTQMGQEVILRCVPISNHLYFYWYRQILGQKVEFLVSFYNNEISEKSEIFDDQFSVERPDGSNFTLKIRSTKLEDSAMYFCASSGTTGGVSNQPQHFGDGTRLSIL.